This is a list of T cell receptor beta chains from one sample in a study of blood T cell repertoires in COVID-19. Sequencing was performed with immunoSEQ multiplex PCR; in TCRdb, only in-frame clones are kept and a portion is missing. In the table there are some 100,000 clones, about 87% of which are singletons. The source material was peripheral blood. Every receptor here comes from a human donor in a cohort sampled during active COVID-19. The CDR3 runs from the conserved cysteine through the conserved F or W. D genes are given only for firm matches. The size field is filled for only some rows; it gives once, few, many or a size class.

clone_size j_call v_call d_call cdr3_nt cdr3_aa
NA TRBJ2-4 TRBV6-5 NA TGTGCCAGTACAGGTTTAGCCAAAAACATTCAGTACTTC CASTGLAKNIQYF
NA TRBJ1-1 TRBV4-1 NA TGCGCCAGCAGCGAAAGCCCTGGAGACACTGAAGCTTTCTTT CASSESPGDTEAFF
NA TRBJ2-1 TRBV28 TRBD2 TGTGCCAGCAACTCCGGGACTAGGAGTCCGATGGTGCAGTTCTTC CASNSGTRSPMVQFF
NA TRBJ2-3 TRBV4-1 TRBD2 TGCGCCAGCAGCCAAGTGCAGCGGGGGTCCACAGATACGCAGTATTTT CASSQVQRGSTDTQYF
NA TRBJ1-4 TRBV5-4 TRBD1 TGTGCCAGCAGCCTGGAGGGGGCAACAACTAATGAAAAACTGTTTTTT CASSLEGATTNEKLFF
NA TRBJ1-1 TRBV4-2 NA TGTGCCAGCAGCCAGCAGGCCGGGGGTATGAACACTGAAGCTTTCTTT CASSQQAGGMNTEAFF
NA TRBJ1-1 TRBV6-2/TRBV6-3 NA TGTGCCAGCAGTCCCCCGACAGAGATGAACACTGAAGCTTTCTTT CASSPPTEMNTEAFF
NA TRBJ1-5 TRBV4-2 NA TGTGCCAGCAGCCAAGGGGTAAGGAGGGTGCGTCAGCCCCAGCATTTT CASSQGVRRVRQPQHF
NA TRBJ2-1 TRBV5-4 NA TGTGCCAGCAGCCCCGGTAGCAGTTACAATGAGCAGTTCTTC CASSPGSSYNEQFF
NA TRBJ1-4 TRBV7-9 NA TGTGCCAGCAGCCCCAACGGGGAGACTAATGAAAAACTGTTTTTT CASSPNGETNEKLFF
NA TRBJ2-7 TRBV19 NA TGTGCCAGTAGTATAGAATGGGGCTCGTCCTACGAGCAGTACTTC CASSIEWGSSYEQYF
NA TRBJ1-4 TRBV9 TRBD1 TGTGCCAGCAGCGTAGGGACAGGGGCCCCTAATGAAAAACTGTTTTTT CASSVGTGAPNEKLFF
NA TRBJ2-1 TRBV5-1 NA TGCGCCAGCAGCGTGGCTGGGCGGGGTCCTGAGGAGCAGTTCTTC CASSVAGRGPEEQFF
NA TRBJ2-2 TRBV7-9 TRBD2 TGTGCCAGCAGCTTATTCCGGACTAGCGGGGACACCGGGGAGCTGTTTTTT CASSLFRTSGDTGELFF
NA TRBJ1-1 TRBV19 NA TGTGCCAGTAGTATCGAGGCCGGGAACACTGAAGCTTTCTTT CASSIEAGNTEAFF
NA TRBJ1-1 TRBV27 NA TGTGCCAGCAGTTTATCCCCGGGGGGAAGCCCTGAAGCTTTCTTT CASSLSPGGSPEAFF
NA TRBJ1-6 TRBV7-2 NA TGTGCCAGCAGCACAGACTATTCGGATTCACCCCTCCACTTT CASSTDYSDSPLHF
NA TRBJ2-3 TRBV2 NA TGTGCCAGCAGTGATCGACGGGATTTAGATACGCAGTATTTT CASSDRRDLDTQYF
NA TRBJ1-4 TRBV4-1 NA TGCGCCAGCAGCCAAGGAAGAATGGGGAGGGATAATGAAAAACTGTTTTTT CASSQGRMGRDNEKLFF
once TRBJ1-4 TRBV7-3 TRBD1 TGTGCCAGCAGCTTATATGGACAGGGTCCAAAGGAAAAACTGTTTTTT CASSLYGQGPKEKLFF
NA TRBJ2-5 TRBV7-2 NA TGTGCCAGCAGCTTGTCGGGGGGCGTCGGGGAGACCCAGTACTTC CASSLSGGVGETQYF
NA TRBJ1-6 TRBV6-6 NA TGTGCCAGCAGTTACGGTCCAGGGGCTAATTCACCCCTCCACTTT CASSYGPGANSPLHF
NA TRBJ2-2 TRBV4-3 NA TGCGCCAGCAGCCAAGATTCAGGGTTCGGCGGGGAGCTGTTTTTT CASSQDSGFGGELFF
NA TRBJ2-2 TRBV2 TRBD2 TGTGCCAGCAGTGTCGGGGGGGCCGGCACCGGGGAGCTGTTTTTT CASSVGGAGTGELFF
NA TRBJ2-2 TRBV9 TRBD1 TGTGCCAGCAGCCCGCGACAGGGTGGGAGCACCGGGGAGCTGTTTTTT CASSPRQGGSTGELFF
NA TRBJ1-1 TRBV12-3/TRBV12-4 NA TGTGCCAGCAGTGAGGCGTCCCAAGCTTTCTTT CASSEASQAFF
NA TRBJ1-1 TRBV9 NA TGTGCCAGCAGCGTAGATGGAGGCACTGAAGCTTTCTTT CASSVDGGTEAFF
NA TRBJ2-7 TRBV5-1 NA TGCGCCAGCAGCGGGCCAGGAGGGAGCTCCTACGAGCAGTACTTC CASSGPGGSSYEQYF
NA TRBJ2-5 TRBV3-1/TRBV3-2 TRBD1 TGTGCCAGCAGCCCACTGGGGGACAGGGGAATAGGAGAGACCCAGTACTTC CASSPLGDRGIGETQYF
NA TRBJ2-1 TRBV7-2 TRBD2 TGTGCCAGCAGCTTAAAACTAGCGGGGGCCCGATCCCAGTTCTTC CASSLKLAGARSQFF
NA TRBJ1-2 TRBV28 TRBD1 TGTGCCAGCAGAAACACAGGGGTACATGGCTACACCTTC CASRNTGVHGYTF
NA TRBJ1-2 TRBV18 NA TGTGCCAGCTCACCACCGGGCCGTAGGTTATTGGGCTACACCTTC CASSPPGRRLLGYTF
NA TRBJ2-7 TRBV5-1 TRBD1 TGCGCCAGCAGCTTGCGGGGACAGGGGGCCGAGCAGTACTTC CASSLRGQGAEQYF
NA TRBJ1-2 TRBV3-1/TRBV3-2 TRBD1 TGTGCCAGCAGCGAGGGACAGGGGGGAGGCTACACCTTC CASSEGQGGGYTF
NA TRBJ2-7 TRBV3-1/TRBV3-2 NA TGTGCCAGCAGCCAACAAACGGGGACACATTACGAGCAGTACTTC CASSQQTGTHYEQYF
NA TRBJ1-6 TRBV7-2 TRBD1 TGTGCCAGCAGCGAGGACAGGGGGGTTGGTTCACCCCTCCACTTT CASSEDRGVGSPLHF
NA TRBJ2-3 TRBV6-6 TRBD2 TGTGCCAGCGCAACGGGAGGGCCCACAGATACGCAGTATTTT CASATGGPTDTQYF
few TRBJ1-6 TRBV10-1 TRBD1 TGCGCCAGCAGTGACTCAGGGGGTAATTCACCCCTCCACTTT CASSDSGGNSPLHF
NA TRBJ1-4 TRBV5-6 NA TGTGCCAGCAGCTTGGCGGGGTTTAATGAAAAACTGTTTTTT CASSLAGFNEKLFF
NA TRBJ2-3 TRBV15 NA TGTGCCACCAGCAGGGCGGGCGGCACAGATACGCAGTATTTT CATSRAGGTDTQYF